This entry concerns a single T cell receptor (beta chain). Its cognate antigen is unknown. It was with 60 Vbeta and 13 Jbeta primers that the PCR ran. The data were produced by immunoSEQ multiplex PCR, yet TCRdb's version contains in-frame clones alone and is incomplete. This sample yields some 150,000 clones, of which about 80% are seen a single time; around 6.2% belongs to the top ten. Germline V gene sequence: CDR1 LNHDA, CDR2 SQIVND (reference sequence). Trimming took 8 bases from V and 3 from J, leaving 8 bases between them. The CDR3 spans 12 residues. The sample originates from a study of cytomegalovirus exposure and HLA in healthy donors. General study findings and limits: Later examination showed HLA-associated TCR beta chains had greater clonal expansion than equally common others. TRBV6-2, TRBV6-3 and other indistinguishable V segments were excluded. Rarity held for most TCR sequences, but there were some public TCRs that occurred in many donors.

Material for sequencing was PBMCs. The rearrangement uses TRBV19 and TRBJ2-1; D possibly corresponds to TRBD2 (6 bases). The origin of this receptor is a man aged 25-40 years in good health and CMV-seropositive. CDR3 coding DNA: TGTGCCAGTGCGGGACTCTACAATGAGCAGTTCTTC. It is translated as CASAGLYNEQFF.